The 16 T cell receptor beta chains reported below all come from one sample, sequenced in a study of T cell changes during pregnancy in multiple sclerosis. Profiling relied on immunoSEQ multiplex PCR, and the TCRdb table lists in-frame clones only, not all of them. The sample records 70,000 to 75,000 clones, approximately 92% being singletons. The specimen comprised peripheral blood, sampled in the second trimester of pregnancy. These receptors were obtained from a female donor in good health, enrolled as a control in a pregnancy study.

The gene calls are TRBV4-1 and TRBJ1-2; no definite D call. Germline V lookup: CDR1 MGHRA, CDR2 YSYEKL. The germline V and J ends were trimmed by 2 bases and 4 bases, with 11 bases remaining between them. The CDR3 has 14 amino acids. The CDR3 loop is CASSQPQSLYGYTF. The CDR3 DNA sequence: TGCGCCAGCAGCCAACCACAGAGCCTCTATGGCTACACCTTC.

The chain uses TRBV15 and TRBJ2-7; 9 positions agree with TRBD1. Unmatched junction bases numbered 5, after V lost 1 base and J lost 4 bases. Germline lookup yields CDR1 LNHNV and CDR2 YYDKDF (reference sequence). The CDR3 is 15 amino acids. The CDR3 here is CATSRGLGQGYEQYF. For the CDR3, the DNA is TGTGCCACCAGCAGAGGTCTCGGACAGGGGTACGAGCAGTACTTC.

The genes are TRBV19 and TRBJ1-5; perhaps TRBD1 as D (5 bases). V lost 1 base and J 4 bases, leaving 11 bases between the germline ends. The CDR3 contains 15 residues. Per germline, CDR1 LNHDA and CDR2 SQIVND (reference sequence). This chain's CDR3 is CASSIAGPLNQPQHF. CDR3 bases: TGTGCCAGTAGTATAGCAGGGCCTCTTAATCAGCCCCAGCATTTT.

This sequence joins TRBV4-3 and TRBJ2-3; 10 nucleotides agree with TRBD2. The CDR3 covers 17 residues. J lost 3 bases, V lost 1 base, and 7 bases had no gene match. Germline V gene sequence: CDR1 LGHNA, CDR2 YSLEER. Here the CDR3 DNA reads TGCGCCAGCAGCCAAGCTCAGCGGGGGGGCCTGACAGATACGCAGTATTTT. Residues: CASSQAQRGGLTDTQYF.

V usage is TRBV7-8 and J usage is TRBJ1-3; possible D gene TRBD1, 6 bases. CDR1 is SGHVS, CDR2 FQNEAQ, per germline. CDR3 size: 16 residues. V was cut by 5 bases and J by 6 bases, with 20 bases left in between. CDR3 nucleotides: TGTGCCAGCAGCCCTAACCTCGTCGGACAGAAAAACACCATATATTTT. This gives the protein CASSPNLVGQKNTIYF. The variable domain in full, with the rest retrieved from reference TRBV7-8 and TRBJ1-3, is GAGVSQSPRYKVAKRGQDVALRCDPISGHVSLFWYQQALGQGPEFLTYFQNEAQLDKSGLPSDRFFAERPEGSVSTLKIQRTQQEDSAVYLCASSPNLVGQKNTIYFGEGSWLTVV.

The chain links TRBV5-1 to TRBJ1-2; D not certain. Trimming removed 4 bases at V and 6 bases at J, with 7 bases between. This CDR3 has 11 amino acids. The germline V gene has CDR1 SGHRS and CDR2 YFSETQ. The CDR3 region has the DNA TGCGCCAGCAGCCCAGGTGATGGCTACACCTTC. Its protein is CASSPGDGYTF.

This chain joins TRBV5-1 and TRBJ2-1; TRBD1 matches 7 bases. Germline loops: CDR1 SGHRS, CDR2 YFSETQ. Losses at the gene ends were 7 bases for V and 0 bases for J; bases not matched to a gene: 22. This CDR3 has 20 residues. In DNA form, the CDR3 reads TGCGCCAGCCGCCCCTTTGGGGCTCAACAGGGGTTGAGCTCCTACAATGAGCAGTTCTTC. This gives the protein CASRPFGAQQGLSSYNEQFF.

The chain has TRBV19 and TRBJ1-5, with a possible D match to TRBD1 (6 bases). This CDR3 is built from 15 residues. With 4 bases removed from V and 2 bases from J, the gap between germline ends came to 12 bases. CDR1 and CDR2 (germline): LNHDA, SQIVND (reference sequence). CDR3 sequence (DNA): TGTGCCAGTAGTAGTGGACAGATGGGCAATCAGCCCCAGCATTTT. Translating it yields CASSSGQMGNQPQHF.

The V call is TRBV27, the J call TRBJ1-5; TRBD1 matches 8 bases. J gave up 7 bases and V 9 bases, and 8 bases lay outside the gene matches. The CDR3 sequence is 13 residues long. Per germline, CDR1 MNHEY and CDR2 SMNVEV (reference sequence). The CDR3, as DNA: TGTGCCAGTACCACAGGGGGAGGGCAGCCCCAGCATTTT. Translated: CASTTGGGQPQHF.

The chain joins TRBV14 to TRBJ2-5, with a possible D match to TRBD1 (6 bases). V shed 1 base and J shed 5 bases, with 17 bases lying between them. The CDR3 is 16 amino acids. In germline, CDR1 is SGHDN, CDR2 FVKESK. The CDR3 coding sequence is TGTGCCAGCAGCCAAGGTCTGGGGGCTTTTGGGGAGACCCAGTACTTC. Amino acid sequence: CASSQGLGAFGETQYF.

The chain employs TRBV5-1 and TRBJ2-3; 7 positions match TRBD2. Germline V CDR1 and CDR2: SGHRS, YFSETQ. Unmatched junction bases numbered 9, after V lost 4 bases and J lost 1 base. The CDR3 runs 16 residues. The CDR3 DNA reads TGCGCCAGCAGCCCAGGGACTACTGTACGCACAGATACGCAGTATTTT. Protein: CASSPGTTVRTDTQYF. Together with reference TRBV5-1 and TRBJ2-3, the CDR3 gives the full variable domain: KAGVTQTPRYLIKTRGQQVTLSCSPISGHRSVSWYQQTPGQGLQFLFEYFSETQRNKGNFPGRFSGRQFSNSRSEMNVSTLELGDSALYLCASSPGTTVRTDTQYFGPGTRLTVL.

The rearrangement links TRBV28 to TRBJ1-1; D remains ambiguous. The CDR3 has 14 residues. V was shortened by 5 bases and J by 1 base, with 11 bases between the two germline ends. Germline values: CDR1 MDHEN, CDR2 SYDVKM. The CDR3 DNA is TGTGCCAGCAGTCCATCCGGGGAGAACACTGAAGCTTTCTTT. Its translation is CASSPSGENTEAFF.

This clone was seen repeatedly, ten times or more. V usage is TRBV5-1 and J usage is TRBJ1-1; 9 bases are a match to TRBD1. The CDR3 runs 13 residues. V was pared by 4 bases and J by 11 bases, with 9 bases of the junction left unmatched. In germline, CDR1 is SGHRS, CDR2 YFSETQ. This CDR3 reads CASSTRDRASAFF. CDR3 DNA: TGCGCCAGCAGCACCCGGGACAGGGCTTCGGCTTTCTTT.

This clone has just a few counts. The chain joins TRBV6-6 to TRBJ1-1; D may be TRBD1 (5 bases). CDR3 length: 14 residues. V was shortened by 4 bases and J by 1 base, with 10 bases between the two germline ends. Germline V gene data show CDR1 as MNHNY and CDR2 as SVGAGI (reference sequence). The CDR3 protein is CASSSTERNTEAFF. CDR3 DNA: TGTGCCAGCAGTTCGACAGAGCGGAACACTGAAGCTTTCTTT.

The rearrangement uses TRBV14 and TRBJ1-2; D is uncertain. Germline V gene sequence: CDR1 SGHDN, CDR2 FVKESK. V lost 3 bases and J lost 4, with 6 bases in between. This CDR3 is 12 amino acids long. The chain's CDR3 is CASSQSLYGYTF. The CDR3 bases are TGTGCCAGCAGCCAGAGCCTCTATGGCTACACCTTC.

This clone was counted a few times. V is TRBV2 and J is TRBJ1-1; TRBD1 might be the D (6 bases). The CDR3 is 11 residues long. The germline gives CDR1 SNHLY, CDR2 FYNNEI. V was clipped by 6 bases and J by 7 bases, with 9 bases between them. CDR3 residues: CASRAGVEAFF. DNA of the CDR3: TGTGCCAGCAGGGCAGGGGTTGAAGCTTTCTTT. Using reference TRBV2 and TRBJ1-1 for the parts outside the CDR3, the full variable domain is EPEVTQTPSHQVTQMGQEVILRCVPISNHLYFYWYRQILGQKVEFLVSFYNNEISEKSEIFDDQFSVERPDGSNFTLKIRSTKLEDSAMYFCASRAGVEAFFGQGTRLTVV.